What follows are 5 T cell receptor beta chains derived from one specimen sequenced in a study of shared clonotypes between healthy human individuals. Assay: immunoSEQ multiplex PCR; the TCRdb copy retains only in-frame clones and omits some. The sample records millions of clones, 90% to 95% being singletons. Sequenced sample: naive CD4+ T cells from PBMCs. Subset in this sample: CD45RA+ positively selected. Receptors originate from a man aged 18 to 35 in good health. Some clones in this sample may be carry-over from other donors' samples.

The V gene is TRBV28, the J gene TRBJ2-7; weak D call: TRBD2 (5 bases). The CDR3 loop spans 12 amino acids. V was pared by 8 bases and J by 4 bases, with 12 bases between. Looked up from germline, CDR1 is MDHEN and CDR2 is SYDVKM. The CDR3, as DNA: TGTGCCAGCCGGGGTCTCGTGTACGAGCAGTACTTC. Amino acid sequence: CASRGLVYEQYF.

The chain recombines TRBV29-1 with TRBJ2-3, with 8 bases identical to TRBD2. The germline gives CDR1 SQVTM, CDR2 ANQGSEA. With 3 bases clipped from V and 0 bases from J, the junction kept 2 bases outside the gene matches. CDR3 length: 14 residues. The CDR3 DNA is TGCAGCGTTGATCCTAGCGGGAGCACAGATACGCAGTATTTT. It codes for CSVDPSGSTDTQYF.

J is TRBJ2-1 and V is TRBV5-1; D uncertain. V lost 5 bases and J 8 bases, leaving 17 bases between the germline ends. Germline values: CDR1 SGHRS, CDR2 YFSETQ. The CDR3 runs 14 residues. The CDR3 sequence: CASRLIVSDDEQFF. In DNA form, the CDR3 reads TGCGCCAGCAGGCTTATTGTTTCTGACGATGAGCAGTTCTTC.

This rearrangement joins TRBV10-3 to TRBJ1-5; no definite D call. Germline CDR1 ENHRY, CDR2 SYGVKD. Trimming took 8 bases from V and 3 from J, leaving 11 bases between them. The CDR3 runs 13 residues. The chain's CDR3 is CAIGRDNNQPQHF. CDR3 DNA sequence: TGTGCCATCGGTCGGGATAACAATCAGCCCCAGCATTTT.

The chain is built from TRBV27 and TRBJ2-6, with no clear D. CDR3 length equals 14 residues. Trimming removed 4 bases from V and 3 bases from J, with 7 bases in between. In germline, CDR1 is MNHEY, CDR2 SMNVEV (reference sequence). As DNA, the CDR3 is TGTGCCAGCAGTTCGACTGGTGGGGCCAACGTCCTGACTTTC. This codes for CASSSTGGANVLTF.